This T cell receptor beta chain was recovered during a study of kidney transplant recipient with SARS-CoV-2 infection. Germline assignment: CDR1 SGHRS and CDR2 YFSETQ. The CDR3 consists of 14 residues. The V and J ends lost 1 base and 2 bases respectively, with 8 bases between them. One entry per CDR3 protein, called by TCRdb with MiXCR from the reads. The sample consists of approximately 250,000 distinct CDR3 sequences, roughly 26% of them appearing once. This clonotype was seen a few times. This TCR came from a male patient in his 30s who had COVID-19 and was a kidney transplant recipient. A share of the T cells may be of graft donor origin. This specimen consisted of a blood sample, obtained at baseline and on day 111 from a kidney transplant recipient. The chain uses TRBV5-1 and TRBJ2-3; weak D call: TRBD2 (5 bases). CDR3 nucleotide sequence: TGCGCCAGCAGCTTGCCGGACTTCACAGATACGCAGTATTTT. Amino acids: CASSLPDFTDTQYF.